Following are 8 T cell receptor beta chains from one sample sequenced in a study of blood T cells in healthy people across ages. Primed by a sample-barcoded 5' primer and a J-beta primer mix, a second PCR proceeded for about 6 to 11 cycles. Via MiXCR, TCRdb re-called the 5' RACE reads, giving one row per CDR3 protein. This repertoire shows about 1,500,000 distinct CDR3 sequences, 42% found once; its top ten account for 7.9%. Sequencing was performed on blood. The receptor set was obtained from a woman younger than 30 in good health.

This clonotype was detected a few times. The rearrangement joins TRBV10-3 to TRBJ1-6; 8 positions agree with TRBD1. The CDR3 sequence is 16 residues long. Germline loops: CDR1 ENHRY, CDR2 SYGVKD. J was trimmed by 9 bases and V by 4 bases; bases with no gene match: 11. For the CDR3, the DNA is TGTGCCATCAGTGCCACAGGGACAGGTAGCATTTCACCCCTCCACTTT. Translation: CAISATGTGSISPLHF.

This clonotype was counted many times. The gene calls are TRBV5-1 and TRBJ1-2, with 7 bases that match TRBD1. The CDR3 has 12 residues. Trimming cost V 0 bases and J 9 bases; bases outside gene matches: 2. The V gene's germline CDR1 is SGHRS and CDR2 YFSETQ. The CDR3 nucleotides are TGCGCCAGCAGCTTGGCGGGACAGAGCTACACCTTC. Amino acids: CASSLAGQSYTF.

This clonotype was seen only a few times. The V call is TRBV28, the J call TRBJ2-2, with 7 bases lining up with TRBD1. The CDR3 length is 14 residues. Germline V gene lookup returns CDR1 MDHEN and CDR2 SYDVKM. The junction had 1 base not matched to a gene; V was cut back by 3 bases and J by 3 bases. The chain's CDR3 is CASSFQGDTGELFF. The CDR3, as DNA: TGTGCCAGCAGTTTCCAGGGGGACACCGGGGAGCTGTTTTTT.

The V gene is TRBV6-1, the J gene TRBJ2-5; 7 nucleotides align to TRBD1. V lost 8 bases to trimming and J lost 5 bases; unmatched junction nucleotides: 8. The germline CDR1 and CDR2 sequences are MNHNS and SASEGT. This CDR3 has 13 residues. Here the CDR3 DNA reads TGTGCCAGCGGACGGGACAGTCAGGAGACCCAGTACTTC. Translation gives CASGRDSQETQYF.

About this clonotype: The junction differs from germline at one of its ends, possibly a read error. The chain has TRBV12-3 or TRBV12-4 and TRBJ1-2; unclear D gene. This CDR3 has 14 residues. In nucleotides, the CDR3 is TGTGGCAGCAGTTTTCGGGCAGGCGACTATGGCTACACCTTC. This encodes CGSSFRAGDYGYTF.

This clonotype has a handful of counts. The chain carries TRBV25-1 and TRBJ2-5; a weak D match, TRBD2 (6 bases). CDR1 is MGHDK, CDR2 SYGVNS, per germline. CDR3 length: 11 residues. Trimming removed 8 bases at V and 5 bases at J, with 9 bases between. The CDR3 protein is CASGGTETQYF. The CDR3 DNA is TGTGCCAGCGGGGGGACGGAGACCCAGTACTTC.

V is TRBV11-3 and J is TRBJ2-3; TRBD2 matches 9 bases. This CDR3 has 17 amino acids. The V segment lost 4 bases and the J segment 2 bases; nucleotides outside the gene matches: 10. The germline gives CDR1 SGHNT, CDR2 YENEEA. The CDR3 bases are TGTGCCAGCAGCTCCCCTCAAGCGGGGGGACTCACAGATACGCAGTATTTT. Its protein is CASSSPQAGGLTDTQYF.

To note about this clonotype: Relative to the germline gene, one junction end is altered; a read error may explain this. This chain connects TRBV12-5 to TRBJ2-1; D unresolved. The CDR3 spans 13 residues. Germline V gene sequence: CDR1 LGHNT, CDR2 FRNRAP. The CDR3 DNA reads TGTGCTAGTGGTGTGGTAGGTCAGCCCGAGCAGTTCTTC. Translation gives CASGVVGQPEQFF. The full variable domain, rest sourced from reference TRBV12-5 and TRBJ2-1, is DARVTQTPRHKVTEMGQEVTMRCQPILGHNTVFWYRQTMMQGLELLAYFRNRAPLDDSGMPKDRFSAEMPDATLATLKIQPSEPRDSAVYFCASGVVGQPEQFFGPGTRLTVL.